This T cell receptor (beta chain) was identified in a study of low-dose radiotherapy and immunotherapy resistance in tumors. Study as a whole: Once cycle 1 day 1 began, patients took oral aspirin 300 mg daily for four cycles.

Primers used for first-strand cDNA, a TRAV- and TRBV-specific set, covered both alpha and beta chains. The authors ran roughly 20 PCR cycles to amplify TCRs with a constant-region primer and V-primer adapter. TCRdb re-derived calls from the reads in MiXCR, one entry per CDR3 protein. Of about 39,000 distinct CDR3 sequences in the sample, about a fifth are singletons; the top ten hold approximately 8.3%. This clonotype occurred many times. As to time point: after trial treatment. The sample's treatment: LDRT plus nivolumab, ipilimumab, low-dose cyclophosphamide and aspirin (RACIN trial). The specimen was PBMCs, collected after low-dose radiotherapy plus immunotherapy. The receptor was isolated from a female donor with ovarian cancer.

CDR3 nucleotide sequence: TGCAGCGGCCTAACGTCCGGGGAGCTGTTTTTT. Amino acids: CSGLTSGELFF. V is TRBV29-1 and J is TRBJ2-2; D not resolved. With 7 bases removed from V and 6 bases from J, the gap between germline ends came to 9 bases. The V gene's germline CDR1 is SQVTM and CDR2 ANQGSEA. The CDR3 sequence is 11 residues long.